Listed below are T cell receptor beta chains from one sample, sequenced in a study. In TCRdb, the RT-PCR reads were re-called with MiXCR into one record per CDR3 protein. The data show approximately 720,000 distinct CDR3 sequences, with approximately 15% seen just once and 3.6% held by the top ten. Sequencing used memory CD4+ T cells from blood. The origin of the receptors is a female donor in good health, serving as a healthy control. CDR3s include the opening cysteine and the closing phenylalanine or tryptophan. D genes are given only for firm matches. Only part of the rows carry a size: once, few, many, or a class if the clone is expanded.

V gene: TRBV11-1
clone size: NA
J gene: TRBJ2-1
D gene: NA
CDR3 protein: CASSLHLASFEQFF
CDR3 DNA: TGTGCCAGCAGCCTCCACCTAGCGAGCTTTGAGCAGTTCTTC

V gene: TRBV6-1
clone size: few
J gene: TRBJ1-5
D gene: NA
CDR3 protein: CASRAGVNQPQHF
CDR3 DNA: TGTGCCAGCAGGGCAGGGGTTAATCAGCCCCAGCATTTT

V gene: TRBV6-5
clone size: many
J gene: TRBJ1-2
D gene: TRBD1
CDR3 protein: CASSMGQGTKYTF
CDR3 DNA: TGTGCCAGCAGTATGGGACAGGGGACGAAGTACACCTTC

V gene: TRBV6-5
clone size: NA
J gene: TRBJ2-2
D gene: TRBD1
CDR3 protein: CASSLTGVAGELFF
CDR3 DNA: TGTGCCAGCAGCCTGACAGGGGTTGCCGGGGAGCTGTTTTTT

V gene: TRBV20-1
clone size: many
J gene: TRBJ1-1
D gene: NA
CDR3 protein: CSASERGTTTWKSEAFF
CDR3 DNA: TGCAGTGCGAGCGAAAGGGGTACCACCACATGGAAATCTGAAGCTTTCTTT

V gene: TRBV5-1
clone size: many
J gene: TRBJ2-1
D gene: NA
CDR3 protein: CASRGDPHNEQFF
CDR3 DNA: TGCGCCAGCAGGGGAGACCCTCACAATGAGCAGTTCTTC

V gene: TRBV6-2/TRBV6-3
clone size: NA
J gene: TRBJ2-7
D gene: NA
CDR3 protein: CASSYVSAGNYEQYF
CDR3 DNA: TGTGCCAGCAGTTACGTCTCGGCCGGGAACTACGAGCAGTACTTC

V gene: TRBV19
clone size: NA
J gene: TRBJ2-2
D gene: NA
CDR3 protein: CASMGVWDTGELFF
CDR3 DNA: TGTGCCAGTATGGGGGTTTGGGACACCGGGGAGCTGTTTTTT

V gene: TRBV18
clone size: few
J gene: TRBJ1-1
D gene: NA
CDR3 protein: CASSVLAAGEMNTEAFF
CDR3 DNA: TGTGCCAGCTCAGTATTAGCGGCGGGGGAGATGAACACTGAAGCTTTCTTT

V gene: TRBV20-1
clone size: NA
J gene: TRBJ2-1
D gene: TRBD2
CDR3 protein: CSAPSGEANEQFF
CDR3 DNA: TGCAGTGCACCTAGCGGGGAGGCTAATGAGCAGTTCTTC

V gene: TRBV6-1
clone size: NA
J gene: TRBJ2-6
D gene: NA
CDR3 protein: CASSEVGLLSGANVLTF
CDR3 DNA: TGTGCCAGCAGTGAAGTCGGCCTGCTCTCTGGGGCCAACGTCCTGACTTTC

V gene: TRBV5-1
clone size: NA
J gene: TRBJ1-1
D gene: TRBD1
CDR3 protein: CASSPGQGTGGAEAFF
CDR3 DNA: TGCGCCAGCAGCCCCGGACAGGGGACGGGGGGCGCTGAAGCTTTCTTT

V gene: TRBV20-1
clone size: many
J gene: TRBJ2-5
D gene: NA
CDR3 protein: CSAIPVETQYF
CDR3 DNA: TGCAGTGCTATCCCGGTTGAGACCCAGTACTTC

V gene: TRBV7-8
clone size: NA
J gene: TRBJ2-5
D gene: TRBD2
CDR3 protein: CASSSLAGGAGETQYF
CDR3 DNA: TGTGCCAGCAGTTCCTTAGCGGGGGGCGCGGGTGAGACCCAGTACTTC

V gene: TRBV24-1
clone size: NA
J gene: TRBJ2-1
D gene: NA
CDR3 protein: CATSDYRGEQFF
CDR3 DNA: TGTGCCACCAGTGATTACCGGGGGGAGCAGTTCTTC

V gene: TRBV5-1
clone size: NA
J gene: TRBJ1-2
D gene: NA
CDR3 protein: CASSFEFSNYGYTF
CDR3 DNA: TGCGCCAGCAGCTTCGAGTTTTCTAACTATGGCTACACCTTC

V gene: TRBV12-3/TRBV12-4
clone size: NA
J gene: TRBJ1-1
D gene: NA
CDR3 protein: CASNVGGGSVNTEAFF
CDR3 DNA: TGTGCCAGCAATGTGGGGGGTGGATCGGTGAACACTGAAGCTTTCTTT

V gene: TRBV5-1
clone size: many
J gene: TRBJ1-1
D gene: TRBD1
CDR3 protein: CASRRGTENTEAFF
CDR3 DNA: TGCGCCAGCAGACGAGGGACAGAGAACACTGAAGCTTTCTTT

V gene: TRBV5-1
clone size: NA
J gene: TRBJ2-1
D gene: NA
CDR3 protein: CASSTRAEGDEQFF
CDR3 DNA: TGCGCCAGCAGCACCCGGGCCGAGGGCGATGAGCAGTTCTTC

V gene: TRBV20-1
clone size: NA
J gene: TRBJ1-1
D gene: TRBD1
CDR3 protein: CSARDPLDRLNTEAFF
CDR3 DNA: TGCAGTGCTAGAGATCCCCTGGACAGGCTGAACACTGAAGCTTTCTTT

V gene: TRBV28
clone size: many
J gene: TRBJ1-5
D gene: NA
CDR3 protein: CASRQGGNQPQHF
CDR3 DNA: TGTGCCAGCAGACAAGGGGGGAATCAGCCCCAGCATTTT

V gene: TRBV7-2
clone size: NA
J gene: TRBJ2-7
D gene: TRBD2
CDR3 protein: CASSLGPTLAGAPYEQYF
CDR3 DNA: TGTGCCAGCAGCTTAGGCCCGACGCTAGCGGGAGCCCCCTACGAGCAGTACTTC

V gene: TRBV20-1
clone size: NA
J gene: TRBJ1-2
D gene: TRBD1
CDR3 protein: CSARELGRTGTYGYTF
CDR3 DNA: TGCAGTGCTAGAGAACTAGGTAGGACAGGGACCTATGGCTACACCTTC

V gene: TRBV20-1
clone size: NA
J gene: TRBJ1-5
D gene: NA
CDR3 protein: CSARDNNRVGNQPQHF
CDR3 DNA: TGCAGTGCTAGAGATAATAACAGGGTTGGCAATCAGCCCCAGCATTTT

V gene: TRBV12-3/TRBV12-4
clone size: many
J gene: TRBJ1-1
D gene: NA
CDR3 protein: CASSSQGRGQAFF
CDR3 DNA: TGTGCCAGCAGTAGTCAGGGTCGGGGCCAAGCTTTCTTT

V gene: TRBV6-5
clone size: few
J gene: TRBJ1-4
D gene: TRBD1
CDR3 protein: CASRGQGFEKLFF
CDR3 DNA: TGTGCCAGCAGGGGACAGGGATTTGAAAAACTGTTTTTT

V gene: TRBV24-1
clone size: NA
J gene: TRBJ2-3
D gene: TRBD1
CDR3 protein: CAISDRTTDTHYF
CDR3 DNA: TGTGCCATTTCGGACAGGACAACAGATACGCATTATTTT

V gene: TRBV5-1
clone size: many
J gene: TRBJ1-2
D gene: NA
CDR3 protein: CASSREDYGYTF
CDR3 DNA: TGCGCCAGCAGCAGGGAGGACTATGGCTACACCTTC

V gene: TRBV4-2
clone size: many
J gene: TRBJ2-4
D gene: TRBD2
CDR3 protein: CASSQPGLARTKNIQYF
CDR3 DNA: TGTGCCAGCAGCCAACCGGGACTAGCGAGAACCAAAAACATTCAGTACTTC

V gene: TRBV6-1
clone size: many
J gene: TRBJ2-5
D gene: NA
CDR3 protein: CASKLTDSQETQYF
CDR3 DNA: TGTGCCAGCAAACTGACGGACAGCCAAGAGACCCAGTACTTC

V gene: TRBV10-3
clone size: few
J gene: TRBJ2-3
D gene: NA
CDR3 protein: CAISETGFTDTQYF
CDR3 DNA: TGTGCCATCAGTGAAACAGGGTTCACAGATACGCAGTATTTT

V gene: TRBV6-1
clone size: NA
J gene: TRBJ2-3
D gene: TRBD2
CDR3 protein: CASGREREGHSDTQYF
CDR3 DNA: TGTGCCAGCGGCCGTGAGAGGGAGGGCCACTCAGATACGCAGTATTTT

V gene: TRBV6-5
clone size: many
J gene: TRBJ2-7
D gene: TRBD1
CDR3 protein: CASSLQGQGFHEQYF
CDR3 DNA: TGTGCCAGCAGTCTACAGGGACAGGGATTTCACGAGCAGTACTTC

V gene: TRBV11-2
clone size: NA
J gene: TRBJ2-3
D gene: TRBD2
CDR3 protein: CASSLAGLAGPTDTQYF
CDR3 DNA: TGTGCCAGCAGCTTAGCGGGTCTAGCGGGACCGACAGATACGCAGTATTTT

V gene: TRBV5-6
clone size: many
J gene: TRBJ2-1
D gene: NA
CDR3 protein: CASSLGGIRGLNEQFF
CDR3 DNA: TGTGCCAGCAGCTTGGGTGGGATACGAGGGTTGAATGAGCAGTTCTTC

V gene: TRBV4-2
clone size: few
J gene: TRBJ1-5
D gene: NA
CDR3 protein: CASSQDHRANQPQHF
CDR3 DNA: TGTGCCAGCAGCCAAGATCACAGGGCCAATCAGCCCCAGCATTTT

V gene: TRBV24-1
clone size: NA
J gene: TRBJ1-2
D gene: NA
CDR3 protein: CATSPNGAYGYTF
CDR3 DNA: TGTGCCACCAGTCCGAATGGGGCCTATGGCTACACCTTC

V gene: TRBV20-1
clone size: few
J gene: TRBJ1-2
D gene: NA
CDR3 protein: CSAPDSVFDYGYTF
CDR3 DNA: TGCAGTGCCCCGGACAGCGTCTTTGACTATGGCTACACCTTC

V gene: TRBV28
clone size: NA
J gene: TRBJ2-7
D gene: TRBD1
CDR3 protein: CASSLATGGRYEQYF
CDR3 DNA: TGTGCCAGCAGTCTAGCTACAGGGGGCCGGTACGAGCAGTACTTC

V gene: TRBV20-1
clone size: few
J gene: TRBJ2-2
D gene: NA
CDR3 protein: CSALNTGELFF
CDR3 DNA: TGCAGTGCTCTGAACACCGGGGAGCTGTTTTTT

V gene: TRBV4-2
clone size: many
J gene: TRBJ1-3
D gene: NA
CDR3 protein: CASSPEPVSGNTIYF
CDR3 DNA: TGTGCCAGCAGCCCTGAACCGGTCTCTGGAAACACCATATATTTT

V gene: TRBV5-1
clone size: few
J gene: TRBJ2-3
D gene: NA
CDR3 protein: CASRGMVGTDTQYF
CDR3 DNA: TGCGCCAGCAGGGGAATGGTCGGAACAGATACGCAGTATTTT

V gene: TRBV12-3/TRBV12-4
clone size: few
J gene: TRBJ2-2
D gene: NA
CDR3 protein: CASSLRSGQGGVTGELFF
CDR3 DNA: TGTGCCAGCAGTTTAAGGTCTGGCCAGGGGGGCGTCACCGGGGAGCTGTTTTTT

V gene: TRBV30
clone size: NA
J gene: TRBJ2-1
D gene: NA
CDR3 protein: CAWYRDNNEQFF
CDR3 DNA: TGTGCCTGGTACAGGGACAACAATGAGCAGTTCTTC

V gene: TRBV25-1
clone size: NA
J gene: TRBJ1-2
D gene: TRBD1
CDR3 protein: CASSPAGGSGYTF
CDR3 DNA: TGTGCCAGCAGCCCGGCAGGGGGAAGCGGCTACACCTTC

V gene: TRBV20-1
clone size: many
J gene: TRBJ1-2
D gene: NA
CDR3 protein: CSARDPRPPYGYTF
CDR3 DNA: TGCAGTGCTAGAGACCCCCGACCCCCCTATGGCTACACCTTC

V gene: TRBV5-4
clone size: many
J gene: TRBJ2-3
D gene: NA
CDR3 protein: CASSKSTDTQYF
CDR3 DNA: TGTGCCAGCAGCAAAAGCACAGATACGCAGTATTTT

V gene: TRBV7-3
clone size: NA
J gene: TRBJ2-2
D gene: NA
CDR3 protein: CASSLGPPGTGELFF
CDR3 DNA: TGTGCCAGCAGCTTAGGACCTCCGGGGACCGGGGAGCTGTTTTTT

V gene: TRBV30
clone size: few
J gene: TRBJ2-7
D gene: NA
CDR3 protein: CAGTRLATLSGYEQYF
CDR3 DNA: TGTGCCGGGACCCGGTTAGCAACTTTAAGTGGCTACGAGCAGTACTTC

V gene: TRBV28
clone size: NA
J gene: TRBJ2-2
D gene: NA
CDR3 protein: CASRFTGAGGELFF
CDR3 DNA: TGTGCCAGCAGATTCACAGGGGCGGGAGGGGAGCTGTTTTTT

V gene: TRBV7-3
clone size: many
J gene: TRBJ2-3
D gene: TRBD2
CDR3 protein: CASSPSSGGASDTQYF
CDR3 DNA: TGTGCCAGCAGCCCTTCTAGCGGGGGGGCCTCAGATACGCAGTATTTT

V gene: TRBV3-1
clone size: NA
J gene: TRBJ2-7
D gene: NA
CDR3 protein: CASSQFPGQGYEQYF
CDR3 DNA: TGTGCCAGCAGCCAATTCCCAGGGCAGGGCTACGAGCAGTACTTC

V gene: TRBV20-1
clone size: many
J gene: TRBJ2-3
D gene: TRBD2
CDR3 protein: CSATRRGGTDTQYF
CDR3 DNA: TGCAGTGCTACCCGGCGGGGGGGCACAGATACGCAGTATTTT

V gene: TRBV20-1
clone size: NA
J gene: TRBJ2-1
D gene: NA
CDR3 protein: CSAKGGGNEQFF
CDR3 DNA: TGCAGTGCTAAAGGAGGGGGCAATGAGCAGTTCTTC

V gene: TRBV4-3
clone size: many
J gene: TRBJ1-2
D gene: NA
CDR3 protein: CASSQEKEGTIYGYTF
CDR3 DNA: TGCGCCAGCAGCCAAGAAAAAGAAGGGACAATCTATGGCTACACCTTC

V gene: TRBV4-1
clone size: many
J gene: TRBJ2-7
D gene: TRBD1
CDR3 protein: CASSRGTGGVEQYF
CDR3 DNA: TGCGCCAGCAGCCGAGGGACAGGGGGAGTCGAGCAGTACTTC